The source of this TCR beta chain is a study of blood T cell repertoires in COVID-19. Overall study: PBMCs, B-cell-depleted T cells, or T cells were the source of the cDNA or gDNA that made up the material.

This clone occurred once. Original handling: Researchers report that nucleated cell counts were estimated from reference gene primer amplification. Method: immunoSEQ multiplex PCR; TCRdb's copy keeps in-frame clones and lacks some. The V and J calls and clone size are taken from that table; D and trimming were inferred from the DNA. The repertoire holds 150,000 to 200,000 clones, with 70% to 90% as singletons. Input material: peripheral blood. The sequence was obtained from a man in his sixties with acute or convalescent COVID-19.

CDR3 DNA: TGTGCCAGCAGCCGGGGAGGGGCCCAACTCGAGCAGTACTTC. Protein product: CASSRGGAQLEQYF. The chain carries TRBV5-4 and TRBJ2-7; the match to TRBD2 covers 7 bases. The germline V gene has CDR1 SGHNT and CDR2 YYREEE (reference sequence). V shed 4 bases, J shed 6 bases, and the junction held 10 bases outside the gene matches. The CDR3 length is 14 residues.